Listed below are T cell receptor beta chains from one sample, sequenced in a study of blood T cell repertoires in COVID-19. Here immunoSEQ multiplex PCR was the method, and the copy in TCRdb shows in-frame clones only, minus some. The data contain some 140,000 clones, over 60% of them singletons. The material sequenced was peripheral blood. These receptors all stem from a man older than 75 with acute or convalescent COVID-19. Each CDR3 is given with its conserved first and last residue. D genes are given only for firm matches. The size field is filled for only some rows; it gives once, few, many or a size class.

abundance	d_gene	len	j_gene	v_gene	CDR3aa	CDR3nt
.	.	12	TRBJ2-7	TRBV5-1	CASSLTGREQYF	TGCGCCAGCAGCTTGACGGGTCGCGAGCAGTACTTC
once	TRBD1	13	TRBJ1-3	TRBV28	CASRDRDRNTIYF	TGTGCCAGCAGGGACAGGGACAGGAACACCATATATTTT
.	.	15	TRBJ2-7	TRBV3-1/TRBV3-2	CASSHRLLRVYEQYF	TGTGCCAGCAGCCACCGTCTCCTGAGGGTCTACGAGCAGTACTTC
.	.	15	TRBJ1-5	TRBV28	CASSLSRGAGQPQHF	TGTGCCAGCAGTTTATCTCGGGGGGCAGGGCAGCCCCAGCATTTT
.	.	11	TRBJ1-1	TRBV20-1	CSAPLSSEAFF	TGCAGTGCTCCTTTATCGAGTGAAGCTTTCTTT
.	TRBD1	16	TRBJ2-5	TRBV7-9	CASSLERGQGEETQYF	TGTGCCAGCAGCTTAGAGCGGGGACAGGGAGAAGAGACCCAGTACTTC
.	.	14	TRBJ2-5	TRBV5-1	CASSDPGVWETQYF	TGCGCCAGCAGCGATCCGGGGGTATGGGAGACCCAGTACTTC
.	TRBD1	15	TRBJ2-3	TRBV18	CASSPPGTVTDTQYF	TGTGCCAGCTCACCACCCGGGACAGTTACAGATACGCAGTATTTT
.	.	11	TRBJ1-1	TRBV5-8	CASSSYTEAFF	TGTGCCAGCAGCTCTTACACTGAAGCTTTCTTT
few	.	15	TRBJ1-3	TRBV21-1	CASRLPSRIGNTIYF	TGTGCCAGCAGGCTCCCCTCGAGGATTGGAAACACCATATATTTT
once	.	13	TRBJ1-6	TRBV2	CASSEAWRAALHF	TGTGCCAGCAGTGAAGCCTGGAGGGCCGCCCTCCACTTT
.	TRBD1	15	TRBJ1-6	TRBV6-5	CASSLGQGGYSPLHF	TGTGCCAGCAGCCTGGGACAGGGGGGATATTCACCCCTCCACTTT
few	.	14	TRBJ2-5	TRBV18	CASSPPSGVETQYF	TGTGCCAGCTCACCACCTTCAGGGGTAGAGACCCAGTACTTC
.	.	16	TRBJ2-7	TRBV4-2	CASSPRRGGSSYEQYF	TGTGCCAGCAGTCCCCGCAGGGGCGGTAGCTCCTACGAGCAGTACTTC
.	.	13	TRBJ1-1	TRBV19	CASSIGGQTEAFF	TGTGCCAGTAGTATCGGGGGGCAAACTGAAGCTTTCTTT
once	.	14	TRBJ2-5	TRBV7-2	CASSLGLGQETQYF	TGTGCCAGCAGTCTAGGACTGGGACAAGAGACCCAGTACTTC
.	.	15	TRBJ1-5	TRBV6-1	CASSEVTGGSQPQHF	TGTGCCAGCAGTGAGGTGACAGGCGGGTCTCAGCCCCAGCATTTT
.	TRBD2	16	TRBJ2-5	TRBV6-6	CASSSLRAGTSETQYF	TGTGCCAGCAGTTCCCTCAGAGCGGGGACCTCCGAGACCCAGTACTTC
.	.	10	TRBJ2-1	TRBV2	CASRSGEQFF	TGTGCCAGCAGGAGCGGCGAGCAGTTCTTC
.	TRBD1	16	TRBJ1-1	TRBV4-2	CASSQDREYMNTEAFF	TGTGCCAGCAGCCAGGACAGGGAATACATGAACACTGAAGCTTTCTTT
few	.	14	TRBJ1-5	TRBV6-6	CASSPGDSNQPQHF	TGTGCCAGCAGCCCAGGGGATAGCAATCAGCCCCAGCATTTT
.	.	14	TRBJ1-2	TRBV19	CASSSPRLVPGYTF	TGTGCCAGTAGTTCCCCGCGACTCGTACCAGGCTACACCTTC
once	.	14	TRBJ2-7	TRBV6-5	CASSARSSAYEQYF	TGTGCCAGCAGCGCTCGCTCCAGCGCCTACGAGCAGTACTTC
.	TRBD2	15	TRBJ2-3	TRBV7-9	CASSPGTSGVDTQYF	TGTGCCAGCAGCCCTGGGACTAGCGGGGTTGATACGCAGTATTTT
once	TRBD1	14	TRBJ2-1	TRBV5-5	CASSFGTGDDEQFF	TGTGCCAGCAGCTTCGGGACAGGGGATGATGAGCAGTTCTTC
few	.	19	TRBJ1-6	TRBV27	CASSLSIPGFSSYNSPLHF	TGTGCCAGCAGTTTATCGATTCCCGGGTTTAGCTCCTATAATTCACCCCTCCACTTT
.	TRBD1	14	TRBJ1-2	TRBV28	CASSGRDRLFGYTF	TGTGCCAGCAGCGGCCGGGACAGATTGTTTGGCTACACCTTC
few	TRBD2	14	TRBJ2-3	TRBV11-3	CASSLGLAPDTQYF	TGTGCCAGCAGCTTGGGACTAGCTCCAGATACGCAGTATTTT
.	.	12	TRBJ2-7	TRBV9	CASSVAFHEQYF	TGTGCCAGCAGCGTAGCTTTCCACGAGCAGTACTTC
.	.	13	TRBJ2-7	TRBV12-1	CASSFYSDYEQYF	TGTGCCAGCAGCTTTTACAGTGACTACGAGCAGTACTTC
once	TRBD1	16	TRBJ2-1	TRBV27	CASSTEGGYQYNEQFF	TGTGCCAGCAGTACCGAAGGGGGCTACCAATACAATGAGCAGTTCTTC
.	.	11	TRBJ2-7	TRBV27	CAIRNPYEQYF	TGTGCCATTCGTAATCCTTACGAGCAGTACTTC
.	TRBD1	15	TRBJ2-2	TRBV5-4	CASSRPGTGTGELFF	TGTGCCAGCAGCCGTCCCGGGACAGGGACCGGGGAGCTGTTTTTT
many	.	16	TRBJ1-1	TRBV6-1	CASSERNGQMNTEAFF	TGTGCCAGCAGTGAACGGAACGGACAAATGAACACTGAAGCTTTCTTT
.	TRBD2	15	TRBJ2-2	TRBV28	CASLAGGKNTGELFF	TGTGCCAGCCTGGCGGGGGGGAAAAACACCGGGGAGCTGTTTTTT
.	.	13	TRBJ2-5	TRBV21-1	CASSNRPQETQYF	TGTGCCAGCAGCAACAGGCCACAAGAGACCCAGTACTTC
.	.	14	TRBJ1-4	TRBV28	CASSLIGGDEKLFF	TGTGCCAGCAGTTTAATTGGGGGGGACGAAAAACTGTTTTTT
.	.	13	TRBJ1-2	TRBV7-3	CASSLVGAAGYTF	TGTGCCAGCAGCTTAGTTGGGGCCGCTGGCTACACCTTC
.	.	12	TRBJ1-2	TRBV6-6	CASTGQGYGYTF	TGTGCCAGCACAGGGCAGGGCTATGGCTACACCTTC
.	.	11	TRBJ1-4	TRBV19	CASSIREKLFF	TGTGCCAGTAGTATCAGGGAAAAACTGTTTTTT